A single sample is the source of the 12 T cell receptor beta chains below, sequenced in a study of relationships among human T cell subsets (dated 2010 in TCRdb). Library construction relied on multiplex PCR. Instrument on record: 454 GS FLX. Semiquantitative ARM-PCR was used to amplify the TCR alpha and beta CDR3 regions from mRNA. ARM-PCR used tagged nested gene-specific primers, after which communal superprimers carried out exponential amplification. TCRdb's own reprocessing of the public reads used fastp at Q25 and MiXCR and kept productive beta chains. Records with the same CDR3 protein are collapsed into one entry carrying the most frequent genes and DNA. This sample gives around 5,000 distinct CDR3 sequences in total; about 77% of them show up just once. Approximately 30% of the sample belongs to the ten largest clones. The sequencing input was total T cells sorted from blood. The cell subset or site label here, explained by the study, means: CD3+ T cells in general. The receptors originated from a middle-aged man in good health.

The CDR3 DNA sequence: TGCGCCAGCAGCTTGAAGGGTCGAACTGAAGCTTTCTTT. It translates to CASSLKGRTEAFF. The chain has TRBV5-1 and TRBJ1-1, with D uncertain. Per the germline V gene, CDR1 is SGHRS and CDR2 is YFSETQ. Trimming took 1 base from V and 5 from J, leaving 9 bases between them. The CDR3 covers 13 residues. Filled out from reference TRBV5-1 and TRBJ1-1, the complete variable domain reads KAGVTQTPRYLIKTRGQQVTLSCSPISGHRSVSWYQQTPGQGLQFLFEYFSETQRNKGNFPGRFSGRQFSNSRSEMNVSTLELGDSALYLCASSLKGRTEAFFGQGTRLTVV.

The chain recombines TRBV28 with TRBJ2-7; no firm D call. Germline CDR1 and CDR2: MDHEN and SYDVKM. The CDR3 contains 11 residues. V was cut by 6 bases and J by 5 bases, with 8 bases left in between. The CDR3 DNA follows: TGTGCCAGCAGCACCCTGGACGAGCAGTACTTC. Encoded protein: CASSTLDEQYF.

V gene TRBV28 combines with J gene TRBJ2-7; 12 bases map to TRBD2. Unmatched junction bases numbered 10, after V lost 5 bases and J lost 5 bases. CDR3 size: 16 residues. Germline assignment: CDR1 MDHEN and CDR2 SYDVKM. CDR3 sequence (DNA): TGTGCCAGCAGTACGCCCGTCCTAGCGGGAGGGGACGAGCAGTACTTC. Its protein product is CASSTPVLAGGDEQYF.

This chain joins TRBV7-8 and TRBJ1-1; tentative D call: TRBD1 (5 bases). The CDR3 extends over 13 amino acids. Trimming stripped 5 bases from V and 1 base from J, with 8 bases between. Germline V gives CDR1 SGHVS, CDR2 FQNEAQ. In DNA form, the CDR3 reads TGTGCCAGCAGCCCGGGGACGAACACTGAAGCTTTCTTT. Encoded protein: CASSPGTNTEAFF.

The chain is built from TRBV11-2 and TRBJ2-7; D is undetermined. V lost 7 bases and J 6 bases, leaving 16 bases between the germline ends. The CDR3 sequence is 13 residues long. The V gene's germline CDR1 is SGHAT and CDR2 FQNNGV. CDR3: CASTPQEGVEQYF. The DNA of the CDR3 is TGTGCCAGCACCCCTCAAGAAGGTGTCGAGCAGTACTTC.

The chain combines TRBV28 with TRBJ1-5; D unresolved. Germline lookup yields CDR1 MDHEN and CDR2 SYDVKM. CDR3 length: 11 amino acids. V lost 6 bases, J lost 10 bases, and 10 bases lay in between. CDR3 in amino acids: CASSWTGPQHF. CDR3 DNA sequence: TGTGCCAGCAGCTGGACGGGCCCCCAGCATTTT.

CDR3 sequence (DNA): TGTGCCACCCACACGCTAACGGGGTCCCAGCATTTT. Protein: CATHTLTGSQHF. The genes are TRBV6-6 and TRBJ1-5; D unresolved. V was pared by 10 bases and J by 11 bases, with 18 bases between. Germline-derived CDR1 and CDR2 are MNHNY and SVGAGI (reference sequence). The CDR3 has 12 amino acids.

The chain links TRBV27 to TRBJ1-2, with a weak D call TRBD1 (5 bases). Germline V gives CDR1 MNHEY, CDR2 SMNVEV (reference sequence). Trimming cost V 8 bases and J 8 bases, with 12 bases left between them. CDR3 length equals 11 residues. The CDR3 spells CASSGPLGYTF. CDR3 DNA: TGTGCCAGCTCGGGACCCCTGGGCTACACCTTC.

This chain links TRBV12-3 or TRBV12-4 with TRBJ2-2, with D possibly called TRBD1 or TRBD2 (6 bases each). The V end was cut by 4 bases, the J end by 5 bases, with 11 bases between. This CDR3 is 14 amino acids long. CDR3 amino acids: CASSSGGRTGELFF. The CDR3 DNA reads TGTGCCAGCAGTTCCGGGGGCAGAACCGGGGAGCTGTTTTTT.

The chain has TRBV19 and TRBJ1-5; D gene unclear. CDR3 length: 17 amino acids. Trimming shortened V by 7 bases and J by 2 bases, and 21 bases separated the two germline ends. The germline gives CDR1 LNHDA, CDR2 SQIVND (reference sequence). CDR3 DNA: TGTGCCAGTACAGGCAGTCCCTCCCGGGATGGCAATCAGCCCCAGCATTTT. Residues: CASTGSPSRDGNQPQHF.

V usage is TRBV18 and J usage is TRBJ2-5; 7 nucleotides align to TRBD1. Germline-derived CDR1 and CDR2 are KGHSH and LQKENI. The J segment lost 2 bases and the V segment lost 4 bases, leaving 7 bases of the junction unmatched. The CDR3 consists of 15 residues. The CDR3 sequence: CASSRQQGDQETQYF. The CDR3 DNA reads as TGTGCCAGCTCACGTCAGCAGGGGGATCAAGAGACCCAGTACTTC. Complete variable domain (other parts from reference TRBV18 and TRBJ2-5): NAGVMQNPRHLVRRRGQEARLRCSPMKGHSHVYWYRQLPEEGLKFMVYLQKENIIDESGMPKERFSAEFPKEGPSILRIQQVVRGDSAAYFCASSRQQGDQETQYFGPGTRLLVL.

The V and J genes are TRBV5-1 and TRBJ2-1, with a possible D match to TRBD2 (5 bases). The CDR3 loop spans 15 amino acids. V lost 2 bases and J 8 bases, leaving 17 bases between the germline ends. Germline CDR1 and CDR2: SGHRS and YFSETQ. CDR3 sequence (DNA): TGCGCCAGCAGCTTTGAGGGCCTGGAGGTGGATGAGCAGTTCTTC. It specifies CASSFEGLEVDEQFF. Complete variable domain (other parts from reference TRBV5-1 and TRBJ2-1): KAGVTQTPRYLIKTRGQQVTLSCSPISGHRSVSWYQQTPGQGLQFLFEYFSETQRNKGNFPGRFSGRQFSNSRSEMNVSTLELGDSALYLCASSFEGLEVDEQFFGPGTRLTVL.